A single sample gave rise to the 26 T cell receptor beta chains below, sequenced in a study of cytomegalovirus exposure and HLA in healthy donors. Primers for the PCR totalled 60 Vbeta and 13 Jbeta. Data came from immunoSEQ multiplex PCR; TCRdb stores just in-frame clones and leaves some out. This sample has some 100,000 clones, with roughly three quarters found just once. The source material was PBMCs. Every receptor here comes from a male donor in good health and CMV-seropositive.

This chain joins TRBV13 and TRBJ1-2; D is possibly TRBD1 (5 bases). The CDR3 covers 17 residues. In germline, CDR1 is PRHDT, CDR2 FYEKMQ (reference sequence). Trimming cost V 3 bases and J 8 bases, with 25 bases left between them. CDR3 protein: CASSFSGYRPESAGYTF. The CDR3 DNA is TGTGCCAGCAGCTTCTCAGGGTACAGGCCTGAGAGTGCGGGCTACACCTTC.

The chain couples TRBV5-4 to TRBJ2-3, with D hard to call. V was trimmed by 0 bases and J by 4 bases, leaving 6 bases between them. Looked up from germline, CDR1 is SGHNT and CDR2 is YYREEE (reference sequence). The CDR3 is 13 amino acids. In DNA, the CDR3 is TGTGCCAGCAGCTTGGCGGTGGCAGATACGCAGTATTTT. Its translation is CASSLAVADTQYF.

This chain connects TRBV11-1 to TRBJ2-5; 12 bases are shared with TRBD2. Unmatched junction bases numbered 6, after V lost 2 bases and J lost 5 bases. CDR1 is SGHAT and CDR2 is FQDESV in the germline V gene (reference sequence). This CDR3 is built from 16 residues. CDR3 nucleotides: TGTGCCAGCAGCTTACTAGCGGGGGGGCCGGTGGAGACCCAGTACTTC. Translated, it gives CASSLLAGGPVETQYF.

On this clone: One end of the junction fails to match germline, which may point to a read error. For the CDR3, the DNA is TGTGCCAGCAGCTTCCGGGACAGGGTTAATCGGCCCCAGCATTTT. Encoded protein: CASSFRDRVNRPQHF. V and J are TRBV5-7 and TRBJ1-5; 9 bases map to TRBD1. TRBV5-7 is filed as an ORF, its function uncertain. The CDR3 is made up of 15 amino acids.

This clone turned up a few times. This chain joins TRBV5-1 and TRBJ2-7, with 7 bases fitting TRBD2. Trimming removed 5 bases from V and 3 bases from J; junction bases left unmatched: 11. The CDR3 sequence is 15 residues long. The germline gives CDR1 SGHRS, CDR2 YFSETQ. The DNA for the CDR3 is TGCGCCAGCAGATTGCTAGCGGAGGGTCTCTACGAGCAGTACTTC. It encodes CASRLLAEGLYEQYF.

The chain employs TRBV4-1 and TRBJ2-1, with D perhaps matching TRBD2 (5 bases). The CDR3 covers 17 residues. The germline V gene encodes CDR1 MGHRA and CDR2 YSYEKL. V dropped 0 bases and J dropped 0 bases, with 12 bases sitting between them. CDR3 in DNA: TGCGCCAGCAGCCAAGATAGCGAGGTCCTCTCCTACAATGAGCAGTTCTTC. This sequence encodes CASSQDSEVLSYNEQFF.

The V and J genes are TRBV11-2 and TRBJ1-6; D uncertain. V was cut by 0 bases and J by 7 bases, with 4 bases left in between. Germline CDR1 SGHAT, CDR2 FQNNGV. CDR3 length equals 13 residues. CDR3 nucleotide sequence: TGTGCCAGCAGCTTAGACCGGAATTCACCCCTCCACTTT. Translation: CASSLDRNSPLHF.

This chain links TRBV7-9 with TRBJ1-2; no clear D gene. The CDR3 has 13 amino acids. V was trimmed by 4 bases and J by 2 bases, leaving 8 bases between them. CDR1 is SEHNR, CDR2 FQNEAQ, per germline (reference sequence). The CDR3 is CASSYGENYGYTF. The CDR3 coding sequence is TGTGCCAGCAGCTATGGGGAGAACTATGGCTACACCTTC. Based on the CDR3 plus reference TRBV7-9 and TRBJ1-2, the full variable domain is DTGVSQNPRHKITKRGQNVTFRCDPISEHNRLYWYRQTLGQGPEFLTYFQNEAQLEKSRLLSDRFSAERPKGSFSTLEIQRTEQGDSAMYLCASSYGENYGYTFGSGTRLTVV.

The chain employs TRBV5-3 and TRBJ1-4; D call uncertain. TRBV5-3 is placed among ORFs of uncertain function. The CDR3 runs to 13 residues. The V and J ends lost 4 bases and 8 bases respectively, with 12 bases between them. Here the CDR3 reads CARSAPTGEKLFF. The CDR3 bases are TGTGCCAGAAGCGCCCCCACGGGGGAAAAACTGTTTTTT.

This chain connects TRBV5-1 to TRBJ2-3, with D possibly being TRBD2 (6 bases). CDR1 is SGHRS, CDR2 YFSETQ, per germline. V was shortened by 6 bases and J by 1 base, with 12 bases between the two germline ends. CDR3 size: 14 residues. Written as DNA, the CDR3 is TGCGCCAGCACTCTCGGAGGGGGCACAGATACGCAGTATTTT. Amino acids: CASTLGGGTDTQYF.

V usage is TRBV28 and J usage is TRBJ1-6; D call uncertain. This CDR3 has 14 residues. Trimming shortened V by 2 bases and J by 7 bases, and 9 bases separated the two germline ends. Germline CDR1 MDHEN, CDR2 SYDVKM. CDR3: CASSLSQLNSPLHF. The CDR3 nucleotides read TGTGCCAGCAGTTTAAGTCAGTTAAATTCACCCCTCCACTTT.

The CDR3 reads CASSPPTGVNTEAFF. The CDR3 bases are TGTGCCAGCAGCCCCCCGACAGGGGTTAACACTGAAGCTTTCTTT. The chain links TRBV5-4 to TRBJ1-1; 8 nucleotides match TRBD1. V was pared by 4 bases and J by 2 bases, with 7 bases of the junction left unmatched. CDR1 is SGHNT, CDR2 YYREEE, per germline (reference sequence). The CDR3 is made up of 15 amino acids.

This chain connects TRBV19 to TRBJ1-1; the match to TRBD1 covers 10 bases. Per germline, CDR1 LNHDA and CDR2 SQIVND (reference sequence). V was clipped by 0 bases and J by 2 bases; unmatched bases: 6. There are 17 residues in the CDR3. CDR3 in amino acids: CASSIEGGTGDNTEAFF. CDR3 DNA sequence: TGTGCCAGTAGTATAGAGGGGGGGACAGGGGATAACACTGAAGCTTTCTTT.

The chain couples TRBV27 to TRBJ1-6; tentative D call: TRBD1 (6 bases). CDR3 size: 14 residues. CDR1 and CDR2 (germline): MNHEY, SMNVEV (reference sequence). Trimming left V 6 bases short and J 9 bases short, with 15 bases between. Here the CDR3 DNA reads TGTGCCAGCAGATATACAGGGAAAAGTTCACCCCTCCACTTT. Translation gives CASRYTGKSSPLHF.

This chain uses TRBV7-2 with TRBJ1-1, with a tentative D call TRBD1 (5 bases). The V end lost 4 bases, the J end lost 2 bases, and 8 bases lay between the germline ends. The CDR3 runs to 13 residues. Per germline, CDR1 SGHTA and CDR2 FQGNSA. In DNA form, the CDR3 reads TGTGCCAGCAGCTCGGACACAAACACTGAAGCTTTCTTT. Its protein product is CASSSDTNTEAFF.

This clone is a singleton in its sample. This chain joins TRBV5-4 and TRBJ2-2, with 10 bases that match TRBD2. From germline, CDR1 is SGHNT and CDR2 YYREEE (reference sequence). Trimming at V came to 0 bases and at J to 4 bases, leaving 3 bases not matched to a gene. The CDR3 sequence is 16 residues long. The DNA for the CDR3 is TGTGCCAGCAGCTTGGGAGCTAGCGGGGGCACCGGGGAGCTGTTTTTT. Translation: CASSLGASGGTGELFF.

The chain carries TRBV9 and TRBJ2-5, with unresolved D. CDR1 and CDR2 (germline): SGDLS, YYNGEE. The CDR3 totals 14 residues. Trimming removed 0 bases at V and 7 bases at J, with 13 bases between. The CDR3 is CASSVGIGSRTQYF. CDR3 in DNA: TGTGCCAGCAGCGTAGGAATCGGTTCGAGGACCCAGTACTTC.

V gene TRBV30 combines with J gene TRBJ2-5; D is unresolved. Trimming took 1 base from V and 4 from J, leaving 10 bases between them. Germline CDR1 and CDR2: GTSNPN and SVGIG (reference sequence). This CDR3 has 13 amino acids. CDR3 DNA sequence: TGTGCCTGGAGTGATCCCCCAGGAGAGACCCAGTACTTC. Residues: CAWSDPPGETQYF.

This clone has a handful of counts. The V gene is TRBV29-1, the J gene TRBJ1-1; 10 nucleotides line up with TRBD1. J gave up 4 bases and V 5 bases, and 4 bases lay outside the gene matches. The CDR3 contains 13 residues. Per the germline V gene, CDR1 is SQVTM and CDR2 is ANQGSEA. CDR3 nucleotides: TGCAGCGTTACCAGGACAGGGGGCACTGAAGCTTTCTTT. This sequence encodes CSVTRTGGTEAFF.

The chain links TRBV18 to TRBJ1-1; TRBD1 aligns across 8 bases. The J segment lost 0 bases and the V segment lost 5 bases, leaving 5 bases of the junction unmatched. The CDR3 spans 15 residues. Germline V gives CDR1 KGHSH, CDR2 LQKENI. CDR3 in amino acids: CASSLSGGLNTEAFF. DNA of the CDR3: TGTGCCAGCTCATTATCAGGGGGCCTGAACACTGAAGCTTTCTTT.

This chain uses TRBV7-9 with TRBJ1-6, with D possibly matching TRBD1 (5 bases). CDR1 SEHNR and CDR2 FQNEAQ come from the germline V gene (reference sequence). The CDR3 has 14 residues. V was shortened by 4 bases and J by 10 bases, with 14 bases between the two germline ends. CDR3 nucleotide sequence: TGTGCCAGCAGCTCGCCAAGGGGCGACTCACCCCTCCACTTT. Protein product: CASSSPRGDSPLHF.

The rearrangement links TRBV4-1 to TRBJ1-5; D might be TRBD1 (6 bases). Trimming pared 4 bases from V and 2 bases from J, leaving 12 bases between. The germline gives CDR1 MGHRA, CDR2 YSYEKL. The CDR3 consists of 15 residues. The CDR3 DNA reads TGCGCCAGCAGCCCGAGGGGGTCGGGCAATCAGCCCCAGCATTTT. It encodes CASSPRGSGNQPQHF.

The V and J genes are TRBV4-1 and TRBJ1-2; a possible D gene is TRBD1 (6 bases). Germline values: CDR1 MGHRA, CDR2 YSYEKL. Trimming removed 0 bases at V and 1 base at J, with 12 bases between. The CDR3 sequence is 16 residues long. In DNA, the CDR3 is TGCGCCAGCAGCCAAGATCATAAAGGGGGTAACTATGGCTACACCTTC. It specifies CASSQDHKGGNYGYTF.

V usage is TRBV2 and J usage is TRBJ2-7, with 11 bases matching TRBD1. This CDR3 has 15 amino acids. The V gene end was trimmed by 8 bases and the J gene end by 4 bases; junction bases not matched to a gene: 10. CDR1 is SNHLY, CDR2 FYNNEI, per germline. CDR3 loop: CASYPGTGGSYEQYF. CDR3 nucleotides: TGTGCCAGCTACCCAGGGACAGGGGGATCATACGAGCAGTACTTC. Looking up the rest from reference TRBV2 and TRBJ2-7 gives the full variable domain: EPEVTQTPSHQVTQMGQEVILRCVPISNHLYFYWYRQILGQKVEFLVSFYNNEISEKSEIFDDQFSVERPDGSNFTLKIRSTKLEDSAMYFCASYPGTGGSYEQYFGPGTRLTVT.

The rearrangement uses TRBV29-1 and TRBJ1-1; D is unresolved. CDR1 and CDR2 (germline): SQVTM, ANQGSEA. V lost 4 bases, J lost 11 bases, and 14 bases lay in between. The CDR3 is 11 amino acids. Here the CDR3 reads CSVVISGRAFF. The CDR3 coding sequence is TGCAGCGTTGTTATTTCAGGAAGGGCTTTCTTT.

The chain uses TRBV29-1 and TRBJ2-3, with unresolved D. Germline V gene sequence: CDR1 SQVTM, CDR2 ANQGSEA. V was trimmed by 3 bases and J by 6 bases, leaving 7 bases between them. This CDR3 region has 11 residues. CDR3 region: CSVDHADTQYF. For the CDR3, the DNA is TGCAGCGTTGATCACGCGGATACGCAGTATTTT.